This entry describes one T cell receptor beta chain. As yet, its antigen is unknown. Each 10 ml fresh peripheral blood draw supplied the PBMCs. This record belongs to a study of T cells in Graves' hyperthyroidism and ophthalmopathy. Across the study: At initial diagnosis, before any treatment had begun, peripheral blood was obtained.

General study points: Using 13 V-J features, a model discriminated ophthalmopathy from stable hyperthyroidism. Blood also contained most expanded thyroid clonotypes above 0.001.

The length of the CDR3 is 17 residues. The V and J ends lost 7 bases and 2 bases, in that order; junction bases with no gene match: 10. Germline CDR1 is LNHDA and CDR2 is SQIVND (reference sequence). Amplified regions were TCR beta CDR3 sequences from RNA transcripts. Using the HTBI primer set, a first-round RT-PCR was run on the TCR CDR3. TCRdb reprocessed the multiplex PCR reads with MiXCR, giving one entry per CDR3 protein. The sample lists roughly 630,000 distinct CDR3 sequences; about 15% were seen once. V and J are TRBV19 and TRBJ1-5; the match to TRBD1 covers 11 bases. Sample: blood. This clonotype originated in a woman in her twenties or thirties with Graves' hyperthyroidism. Here the CDR3 DNA reads TGTGCCAGTAATCCTCGGACAGGGGGCCTGGGCAATCAGCCCCAGCATTTT. This encodes CASNPRTGGLGNQPQHF.